This T cell receptor beta chain was observed in a study of blood T cell repertoires in COVID-19. Germline V CDR1 and CDR2: SEHNR, FQNEAQ (reference sequence). CDR3 length: 11 residues. This table comes from immunoSEQ multiplex PCR, and its TCRdb copy is limited to in-frame clones, with some not included. This table has some 44,000 clones, about nine tenths appearing once. Worth noting for this clone: A read error may produce the germline difference seen at one junction end.

The sample taken for sequencing was peripheral blood. This sequence joins TRBV7-9 and TRBJ1-2, with TRBD1 as a possible D gene (5 bases). This receptor was taken from a human donor in a cohort sampled during active COVID-19. CDR3 sequence reads: CASSSGEGRHF. The CDR3 DNA follows: TGTGCCAGCAGTTCCGGGGAGGGACGGCACTTC.